This T cell receptor beta chain was found in a study of radiotherapy plus CTLA-4 blockade in lung cancer. Study overall: Among enrolled patients, less than 20% responded and roughly 30% achieved disease control.

Trimming pared 4 bases from V and 0 bases from J, leaving 10 bases between. The CDR3 consists of 15 residues. CDR1 and CDR2 from the germline V gene are SGDLS and YYNGEE. TCRdb keeps only in-frame clones here, not all; method: immunoSEQ multiplex PCR. This table holds tens of thousands of clones, 79% found once. About this clone: Other DNA sequences in this sample translate to the same CDR3.

This rearrangement joins TRBV9 to TRBJ2-2, with a tentative D call TRBD1 (6 bases). The specimen was peripheral blood, collected from a patient treated with radiotherapy plus ipilimumab. This sequence originates from a human donor with non-small cell lung cancer who had a complete response to radiotherapy plus ipilimumab. The CDR3 coding sequence is TGTGCCAGCAGCCCCCGGGACACGAACACCGGGGAGCTGTTTTTT. Protein: CASSPRDTNTGELFF.